This T cell receptor (beta chain) originates from a study of T cell responses to AZD1222 COVID-19 vaccine. Data came from immunoSEQ multiplex PCR; TCRdb stores just in-frame clones and leaves some out. The sample lists 95,000 to 100,000 clones, approximately 84% occurring once. The CDR3 consists of 16 residues. The V segment lost 2 bases and the J segment 2 bases; nucleotides outside the gene matches: 6. CDR1 MNHNY and CDR2 SVGAGI come from the germline V gene (reference sequence). The input for sequencing was peripheral blood, taken 28 days after the second AZD1222 dose. The genes are TRBV6-6 and TRBJ1-3, with 7 bases matching TRBD1. The origin of this receptor is an adult who received the AZD1222 COVID-19 vaccine. CDR3 loop: CASSYRTGETGNTIYF. Written as DNA, the CDR3 is TGTGCCAGCAGTTACCGAACAGGGGAGACTGGAAACACCATATATTTT.